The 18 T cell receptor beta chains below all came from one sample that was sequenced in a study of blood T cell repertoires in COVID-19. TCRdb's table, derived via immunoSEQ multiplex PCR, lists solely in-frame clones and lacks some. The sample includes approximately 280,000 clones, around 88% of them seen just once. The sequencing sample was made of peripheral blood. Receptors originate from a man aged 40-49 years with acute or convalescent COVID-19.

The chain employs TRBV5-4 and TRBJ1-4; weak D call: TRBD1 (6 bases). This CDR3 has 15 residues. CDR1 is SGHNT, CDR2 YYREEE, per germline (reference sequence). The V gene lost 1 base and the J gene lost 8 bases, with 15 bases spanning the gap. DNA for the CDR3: TGTGCCAGCAGCTTGTCTCTGCAGGGGAGCGAAAAACTGTTTTTT. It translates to CASSLSLQGSEKLFF.

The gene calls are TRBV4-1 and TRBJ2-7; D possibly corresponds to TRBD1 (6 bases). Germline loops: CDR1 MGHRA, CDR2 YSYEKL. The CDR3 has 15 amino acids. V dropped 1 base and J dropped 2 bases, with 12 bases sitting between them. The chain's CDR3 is CASSQVEGGTYEQYF. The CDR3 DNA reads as TGCGCCAGCAGCCAAGTGGAAGGGGGAACCTACGAGCAGTACTTC.

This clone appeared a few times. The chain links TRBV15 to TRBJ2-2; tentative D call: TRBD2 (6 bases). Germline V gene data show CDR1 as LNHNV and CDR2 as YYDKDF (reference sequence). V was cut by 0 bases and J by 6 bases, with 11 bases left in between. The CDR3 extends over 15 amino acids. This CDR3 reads CATSRDLWGAGELFF. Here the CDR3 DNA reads TGTGCCACCAGCAGAGATCTCTGGGGGGCCGGGGAGCTGTTTTTT.

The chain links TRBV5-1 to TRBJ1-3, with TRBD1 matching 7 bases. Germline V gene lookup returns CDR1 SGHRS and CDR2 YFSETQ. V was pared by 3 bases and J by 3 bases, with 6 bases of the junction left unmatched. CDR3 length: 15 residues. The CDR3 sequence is CASSSTGASGNTIYF. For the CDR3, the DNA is TGCGCCAGCAGCTCCACAGGGGCAAGTGGAAACACCATATATTTT.

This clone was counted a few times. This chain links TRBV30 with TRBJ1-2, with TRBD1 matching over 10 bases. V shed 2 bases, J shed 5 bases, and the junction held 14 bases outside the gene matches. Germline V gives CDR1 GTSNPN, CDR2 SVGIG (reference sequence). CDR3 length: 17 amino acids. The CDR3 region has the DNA TGTGCCTGGAGTCCTCCACCGGGACAGGGGCTCCTGTATGGCTACACCTTC. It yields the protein CAWSPPPGQGLLYGYTF.

The CDR3 region is CASSLGREPYNEQFF. The CDR3, as DNA: TGTGCCAGCAGCTTAGGCAGGGAACCCTACAATGAGCAGTTCTTC. This sequence joins TRBV7-2 and TRBJ2-1; D perhaps matches TRBD1 (5 bases). The ends were cut back, 1 base at V and 2 bases at J, with 9 bases in the middle. The CDR3 totals 15 residues. Germline V lookup: CDR1 SGHTA, CDR2 FQGNSA.

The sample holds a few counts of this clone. The CDR3 here is CASSFRGTEAFF. Here the CDR3 DNA reads TGTGCCAGCAGTTTCAGGGGAACTGAAGCTTTCTTT. The chain employs TRBV12-3 or TRBV12-4 and TRBJ1-1; a possible D gene is TRBD1 (6 bases). This CDR3 contains 12 residues. The V gene lost 3 bases and the J gene lost 5 bases, with 7 bases spanning the gap.

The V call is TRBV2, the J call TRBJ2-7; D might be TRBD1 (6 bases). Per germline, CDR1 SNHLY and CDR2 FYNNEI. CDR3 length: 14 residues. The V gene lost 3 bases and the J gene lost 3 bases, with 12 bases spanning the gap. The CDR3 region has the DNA TGTGCCAGCAGTGAGGAGAGGGGGTTCTACGAGCAGTACTTC. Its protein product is CASSEERGFYEQYF.

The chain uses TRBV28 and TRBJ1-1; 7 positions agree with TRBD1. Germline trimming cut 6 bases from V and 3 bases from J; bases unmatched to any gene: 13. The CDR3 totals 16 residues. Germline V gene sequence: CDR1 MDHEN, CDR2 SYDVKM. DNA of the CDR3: TGTGCCAGCAGCTTTCGGAGGTGGGACAGTTACACTGAAGCTTTCTTT. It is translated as CASSFRRWDSYTEAFF.

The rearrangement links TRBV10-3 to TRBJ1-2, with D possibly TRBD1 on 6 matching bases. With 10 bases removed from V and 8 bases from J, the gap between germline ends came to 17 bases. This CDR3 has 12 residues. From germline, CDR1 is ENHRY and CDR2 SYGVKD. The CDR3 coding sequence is TGTGCCACTTCGGACAGCCCGCAGGGCTACACCTTC. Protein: CATSDSPQGYTF.

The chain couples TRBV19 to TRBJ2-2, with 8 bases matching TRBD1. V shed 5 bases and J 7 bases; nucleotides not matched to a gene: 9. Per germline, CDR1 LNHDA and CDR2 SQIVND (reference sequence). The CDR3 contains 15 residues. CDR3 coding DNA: TGTGCCAGTAGTTCGGACAGGGAAGGGGTCGGGGAGCTGTTTTTT. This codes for CASSSDREGVGELFF.

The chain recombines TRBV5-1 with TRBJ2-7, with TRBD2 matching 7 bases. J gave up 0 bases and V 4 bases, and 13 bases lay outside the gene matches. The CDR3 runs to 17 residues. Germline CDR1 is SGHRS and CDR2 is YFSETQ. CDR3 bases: TGCGCCAGCAGCCCTTCTTTCACTAGCGACAGCTCCTACGAGCAGTACTTC. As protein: CASSPSFTSDSSYEQYF.

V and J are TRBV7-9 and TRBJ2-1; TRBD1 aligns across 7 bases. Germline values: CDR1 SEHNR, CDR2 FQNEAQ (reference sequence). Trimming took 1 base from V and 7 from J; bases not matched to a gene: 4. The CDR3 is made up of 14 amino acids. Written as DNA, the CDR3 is TGTGCCAGCAGCTTAGAACAGGGGAATAATGAGCAGTTCTTC. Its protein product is CASSLEQGNNEQFF.

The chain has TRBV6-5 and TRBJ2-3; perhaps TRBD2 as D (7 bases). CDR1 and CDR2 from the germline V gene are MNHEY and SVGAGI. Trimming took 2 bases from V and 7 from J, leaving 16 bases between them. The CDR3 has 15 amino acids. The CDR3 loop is CASSYGWGGENTQYF. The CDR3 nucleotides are TGTGCCAGCAGTTACGGGTGGGGGGGCGAGAATACGCAGTATTTT.

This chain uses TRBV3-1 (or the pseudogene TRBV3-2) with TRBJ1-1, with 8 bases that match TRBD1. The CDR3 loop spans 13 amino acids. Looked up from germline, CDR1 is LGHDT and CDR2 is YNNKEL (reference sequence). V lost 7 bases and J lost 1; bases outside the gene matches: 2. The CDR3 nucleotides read TGTGCCAGCAACCAGGGGGCGAACACTGAAGCTTTCTTT. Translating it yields CASNQGANTEAFF.

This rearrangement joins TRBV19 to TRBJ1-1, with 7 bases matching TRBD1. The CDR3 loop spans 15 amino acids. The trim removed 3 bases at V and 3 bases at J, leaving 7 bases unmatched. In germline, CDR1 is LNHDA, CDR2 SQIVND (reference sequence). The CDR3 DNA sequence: TGTGCCAGTAGTATTTGGGGACAGATCGACACTGAAGCTTTCTTT. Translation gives CASSIWGQIDTEAFF.

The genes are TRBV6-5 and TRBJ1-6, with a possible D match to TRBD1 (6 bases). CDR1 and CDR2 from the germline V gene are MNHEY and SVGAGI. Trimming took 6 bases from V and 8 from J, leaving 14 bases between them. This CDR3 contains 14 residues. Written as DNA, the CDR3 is TGTGCCAGCAGGGTGGACAGTTTTTATTCACCCCTCCACTTT. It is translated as CASRVDSFYSPLHF.

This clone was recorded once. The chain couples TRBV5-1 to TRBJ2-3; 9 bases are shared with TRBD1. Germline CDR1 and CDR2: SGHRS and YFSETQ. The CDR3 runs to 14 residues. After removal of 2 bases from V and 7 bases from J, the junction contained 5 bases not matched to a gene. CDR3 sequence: CASSFGQGLNTQYF. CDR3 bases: TGCGCCAGCAGCTTCGGACAGGGGTTAAATACGCAGTATTTT.